A single sample is the source of the 7 T cell receptor beta chains below, sequenced in a study of blood T cell repertoires in COVID-19. Clones were read by immunoSEQ multiplex PCR, and TCRdb kept only the in-frame ones, dropping some. The table shows 350,000 or so clones, with over 70% occurring only once. Sequencing was carried out using peripheral blood. All receptors derive from a man aged 25-45 years with active or convalescent COVID-19.

CDR3 protein: CASSPRTGAQETQYF. CDR3 DNA sequence: TGTGCCAGCAGCCCAAGGACAGGCGCGCAAGAGACCCAGTACTTC. The gene calls are TRBV5-6 and TRBJ2-5; 7 nucleotides match TRBD1. J lost 2 bases, V lost 4 bases, and 8 bases had no gene match. CDR1 SGHDT and CDR2 YYEEEE come from the germline V gene. The CDR3 spans 15 residues.

This clone was recorded a few times. The V gene is TRBV11-2, the J gene TRBJ1-1, with D possibly TRBD1 on 6 matching bases. CDR3 length: 19 residues. Germline V CDR1 and CDR2: SGHAT, FQNNGV. Trimming cost V 0 bases and J 0 bases, with 20 bases left between them. This CDR3 is CASSLDQIRGGRVNTEAFF. The CDR3 DNA reads TGTGCCAGCAGCTTAGATCAAATCCGGGGGGGGCGAGTGAACACTGAAGCTTTCTTT.

V is TRBV11-3 and J is TRBJ1-3, with no clear D. Looked up from germline, CDR1 is SGHNT and CDR2 is YENEEA. With 6 bases removed from V and 4 bases from J, the gap between germline ends came to 10 bases. The CDR3 loop spans 13 amino acids. CDR3 protein: CASSLSRGNTIYF. Here the CDR3 DNA reads TGTGCCAGCAGTTTATCCAGAGGAAACACCATATATTTT.

Only one count was recorded for this clone. This chain's CDR3 is CASRLAGGPWRETQYF. CDR3 coding DNA: TGTGCCAGCAGACTAGCGGGGGGCCCATGGAGGGAGACCCAGTACTTC. This chain links TRBV2 with TRBJ2-5; 12 nucleotides align to TRBD2. Germline values: CDR1 SNHLY, CDR2 FYNNEI. The ends lost 6 bases at V and 5 bases at J; junction bases unmatched: 10. The CDR3 is 16 amino acids.

J is TRBJ2-7 and V is TRBV27, with 12 bases fitting TRBD1. Germline CDR1 is MNHEY and CDR2 is SMNVEV (reference sequence). Trimming removed 4 bases from V and 5 bases from J; junction bases left unmatched: 3. This CDR3 spans 14 amino acids. The DNA of the CDR3 is TGTGCCAGCAGTTGGGACAGGGGGCGGAACGAGCAGTACTTC. It translates to CASSWDRGRNEQYF.

This chain uses TRBV5-4 with TRBJ1-2, with a possible D match to TRBD1 (5 bases). The CDR3 has 14 residues. Germline loops: CDR1 SGHNT, CDR2 YYREEE (reference sequence). V lost 3 bases, J lost 3 bases, and 12 bases lay in between. The CDR3 reads CASSYPGGDYGYTF. CDR3 in DNA: TGTGCCAGCAGCTACCCGGGGGGTGACTATGGCTACACCTTC.

This sequence joins TRBV28 and TRBJ1-2; D is uncertain. Trimming shortened V by 2 bases and J by 5 bases, and 6 bases separated the two germline ends. This CDR3 spans 12 amino acids. CDR1 and CDR2 (germline): MDHEN, SYDVKM. The CDR3 DNA sequence: TGTGCCAGCAGTTTACAGGTTTATGGCTACACCTTC. It translates to CASSLQVYGYTF.